This TCR beta chain was profiled in a study of human T cells and chemical hapten exposure. Across the study: Women made up most patients, who had alopecia areata, totalis or universalis. General observations from the study: TCRs whose frequency exceeded 1 in 1000 remained the same following DPC sensitization.

TCRdb processed the RACE reads anew with MiXCR; each CDR3 protein has one entry. The sample has 370,000 or so distinct CDR3 sequences; approximately 5% are singletons. Germline V lookup: CDR1 KGHSH, CDR2 LQKENI. The V gene end was trimmed by 8 bases and the J gene end by 2 bases; junction bases not matched to a gene: 6. The CDR3 contains 15 residues. This clonotype has a handful of counts. Its antigen remains unknown. Specified time point: patch test 1, 2 weeks after DPC sensitization. Noted treatment: therapeutic diphenylcyclopropenone sensitization with weekly scalp DPC. Sample donors consisted of patients with alopecia, aged 18 to 70 years, who were suitable for DPC.

The specimen comprised whole blood, sampled in connection with sensitization to the hapten diphenylcyclopropenone (DPC). V is TRBV18 and J is TRBJ2-6; 7 bases fit TRBD1. The clonotype comes from a woman in her forties or fifties with alopecia areata. Some clones in this sample may be carry-over from other donors' samples. Written as DNA, the CDR3 is TGTGCCAGCAGTTTACAGGGGACTGGGGCCAACGTCCTGACTTTC. It codes for CASSLQGTGANVLTF.